This T cell receptor beta chain was sequenced in a study of blood T cell repertoires in COVID-19. Study overall: Donors in the United States, Italy and Spain gave samples during acute or convalescent COVID-19. T cells, B-cell-depleted T cells, or PBMCs supplied cDNA or gDNA.

Original processing notes: How many nucleated cells were present was estimated from reference gene primer amplification. The method was immunoSEQ multiplex PCR; TCRdb's version includes in-frame clones alone and lacks a portion of them. V and J calls and clone size follow that table, whereas D and trimming were derived from the DNA. The sample lists about 130,000 clones, around 80% occurring once. Source material: peripheral blood. The source of this sequence is a human donor in a cohort sampled during active COVID-19.

This CDR3 is CASSPENQETQYF. CDR3 bases: TGTGCCAGCTCACCTGAGAACCAAGAGACCCAGTACTTC. The chain is built from TRBV18 and TRBJ2-5; D is unclear. Trimming pared 3 bases from V and 0 bases from J, leaving 5 bases between. The length of the CDR3 is 13 residues. CDR1 and CDR2 (germline): KGHSH, LQKENI.